This T cell receptor (beta chain) was sequenced in a study of technical replicates of blood from a few donors (dated by TCRdb to the late 2010s). Preparation of the library involved the immunoSEQ multiplex PCR assay. The source is immuneACCESS, and TCRdb retained only in-frame sequences with V and J called. Part of the clones is not carried over; for the studies checked, unresolved V genes explain less than half of this, and the remainder is unexplained. The sample profile shows roughly 70,000 clones; approximately 94% of them were found once. The leading ten clones occupy 0.3% to 0.45% of the sample. As to this clone: No cognate antigen has been identified for it. No base quality information exists; no much larger clone differs at one position.

The sample taken for sequencing was T cells isolated from PBMCs. This clonotype was sampled from a human donor in good health.

Here is the DNA: TGCAGCGTGGCAAGACAGGGGGGGGAGACCCAGTACTTC. This gives the protein CSVARQGGETQYF. The sequence is built from TRBV29-1 and TRBJ2-5; 9 central bases correspond to TRBD1. The germline V and J ends show losses of 6 bases and 5 bases respectively, and no gene match explains 7 bases of the junction. The germline V gene specifies SQVTM as CDR1 and ANQGSEA as CDR2. Taken from cysteine to phenylalanine, the CDR3 has 13 residues. Only the CDR3 DNA stays, 39 bases, in frame from base 1.